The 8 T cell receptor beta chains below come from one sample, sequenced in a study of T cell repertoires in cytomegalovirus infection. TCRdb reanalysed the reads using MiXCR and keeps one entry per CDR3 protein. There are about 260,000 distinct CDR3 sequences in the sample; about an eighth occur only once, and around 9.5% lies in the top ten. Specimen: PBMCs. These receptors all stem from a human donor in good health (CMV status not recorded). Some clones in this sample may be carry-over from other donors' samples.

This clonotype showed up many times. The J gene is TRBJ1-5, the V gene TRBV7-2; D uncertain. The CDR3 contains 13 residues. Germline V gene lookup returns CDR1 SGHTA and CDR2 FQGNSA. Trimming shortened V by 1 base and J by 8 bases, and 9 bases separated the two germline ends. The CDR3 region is CASSLGPSKPQHF. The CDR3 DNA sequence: TGTGCCAGCAGCTTAGGACCGAGTAAGCCCCAGCATTTT. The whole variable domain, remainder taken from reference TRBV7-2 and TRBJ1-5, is GAGVSQSPSNKVTEKGKDVELRCDPISGHTALYWYRQSLGQGLEFLIYFQGNSAPDKSGLPSDRFSAERTGGSVSTLTIQRTQQEDSAVYLCASSLGPSKPQHFGDGTRLSIL.

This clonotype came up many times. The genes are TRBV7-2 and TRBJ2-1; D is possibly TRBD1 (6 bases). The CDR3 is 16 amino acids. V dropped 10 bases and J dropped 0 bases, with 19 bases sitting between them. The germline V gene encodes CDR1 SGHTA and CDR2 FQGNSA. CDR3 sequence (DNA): TGTGCCACCCCGTTCCGGGACACAAGCTCCTACAATGAGCAGTTCTTC. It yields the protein CATPFRDTSSYNEQFF. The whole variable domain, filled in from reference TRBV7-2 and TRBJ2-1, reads GAGVSQSPSNKVTEKGKDVELRCDPISGHTALYWYRQSLGQGLEFLIYFQGNSAPDKSGLPSDRFSAERTGGSVSTLTIQRTQQEDSAVYLCATPFRDTSSYNEQFFGPGTRLTVL.

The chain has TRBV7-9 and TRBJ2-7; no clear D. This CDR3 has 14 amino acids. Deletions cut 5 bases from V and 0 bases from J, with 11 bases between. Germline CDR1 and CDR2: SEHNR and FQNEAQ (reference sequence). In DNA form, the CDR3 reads TGTGCCAGCAGCCCAACGGGTTTCTCCTACGAGCAGTACTTC. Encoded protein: CASSPTGFSYEQYF. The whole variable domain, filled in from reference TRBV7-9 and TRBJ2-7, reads DTGVSQNPRHKITKRGQNVTFRCDPISEHNRLYWYRQTLGQGPEFLTYFQNEAQLEKSRLLSDRFSAERPKGSFSTLEIQRTEQGDSAMYLCASSPTGFSYEQYFGPGTRLTVT.

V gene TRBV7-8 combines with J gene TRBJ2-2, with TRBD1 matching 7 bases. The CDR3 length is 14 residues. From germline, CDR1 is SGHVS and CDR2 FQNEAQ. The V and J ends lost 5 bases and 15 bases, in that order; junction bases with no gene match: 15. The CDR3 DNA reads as TGTGCCAGCAGCCCCCAGGGGGAATATTGGTTGGTGTTTTTT. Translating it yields CASSPQGEYWLVFF.

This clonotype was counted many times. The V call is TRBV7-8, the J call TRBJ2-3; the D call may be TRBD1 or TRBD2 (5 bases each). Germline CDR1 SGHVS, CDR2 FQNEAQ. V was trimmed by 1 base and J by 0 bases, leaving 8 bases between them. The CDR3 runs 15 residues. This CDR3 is CASSLGGASTDTQYF. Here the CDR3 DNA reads TGTGCCAGCAGCTTAGGAGGGGCCAGCACAGATACGCAGTATTTT.

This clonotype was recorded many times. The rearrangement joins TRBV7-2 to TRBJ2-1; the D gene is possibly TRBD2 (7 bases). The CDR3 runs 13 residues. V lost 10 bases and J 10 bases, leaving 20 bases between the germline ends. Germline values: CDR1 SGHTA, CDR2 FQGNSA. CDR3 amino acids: CATKGGGLIEQFF. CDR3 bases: TGTGCCACTAAGGGGGGGGGCCTTATAGAGCAGTTCTTC.

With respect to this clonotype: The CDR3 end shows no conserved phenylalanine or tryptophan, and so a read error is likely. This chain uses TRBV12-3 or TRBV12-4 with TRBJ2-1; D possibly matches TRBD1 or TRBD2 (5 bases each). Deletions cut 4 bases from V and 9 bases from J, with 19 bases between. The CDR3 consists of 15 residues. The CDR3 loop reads CASSSTVTGRLEQFL. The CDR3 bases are TGTGCCAGCAGTTCGACAGTCACGGGACGGCTTGAGCAGTTCCTC.

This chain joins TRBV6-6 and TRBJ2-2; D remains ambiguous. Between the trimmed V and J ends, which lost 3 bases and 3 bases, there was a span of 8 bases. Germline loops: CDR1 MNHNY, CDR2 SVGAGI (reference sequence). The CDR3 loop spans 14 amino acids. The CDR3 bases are TGTGCCAGCAGTTATGGCAGTGACACCGGGGAGCTGTTTTTT. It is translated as CASSYGSDTGELFF.